This T cell receptor beta chain was documented in a study of TIL therapy for anti-PD-1-resistant metastatic lung cancer. At the level of the study: Patients had a median age of around 56 years (range roughly 38-85). Whole-study findings and limits: This highly selected cohort may not generalize to typical lung cancer patients.

Worth noting for this clone: Its antigen remains unidentified.

Time point of the sample: pre-treatment sample, taken before nivolumab and TIL therapy. Sequencing used immunoSEQ v3. This table comes from immunoSEQ multiplex PCR, and its TCRdb copy is limited to in-frame clones, with some not included. The table shows about 21,000 clones, with more than 65% occurring only once. The material was blood, obtained at baseline. The clonotype was recovered from a person aged 25-85 years with non-small cell lung cancer.

The CDR3 here is CASSERLEFQYF. CDR3 nucleotides: TGCGCCAGCAGTGAGCGACTAGAGTTCCAGTATTTT. The chain carries TRBV10-1 and TRBJ2-3; D possibly corresponds to TRBD2 (6 bases). The V gene's germline CDR1 is WNHNN and CDR2 SYGVQD (reference sequence). The CDR3 contains 12 residues. V was trimmed by 2 bases and J by 12 bases, leaving 12 bases between them.